The count of the clone carrying this T cell receptor beta chain is one. The CDR3 consists of 14 residues. V dropped 10 bases and J dropped 3; count of bases not matched to a gene: 8. Germline assignment: CDR1 SGHVS and CDR2 FQNEAQ. This sample stems from a study of shared T cell receptors in the human thymus. Data came from immunoSEQ multiplex PCR; TCRdb stores just in-frame clones and leaves some out. The sample holds approximately 490,000 clones, 78% seen once. Separately, the same data were catalogued under a study of human thymus T cells. That source adds: The donor group consisted of healthy Finnish infants who were having corrective surgery for congenital heart defects. Thymus specimens were resections from corrective heart surgery. Use of V and J genes seemed skewed within the thymic and blood repertoires. Reports from related research described highly overlapping thymic repertoires among unrelated individuals.

The receptor was derived from a boy under two years old with a congenital heart defect. The rearrangement links TRBV7-8 to TRBJ1-5; 8 positions agree with TRBD1. The sample comprised thymocytes. The DNA for the CDR3 is TGTGCCACAGGGCACAGGGGGGACAATCAGCCCCAGCATTTT. Protein: CATGHRGDNQPQHF.